Detailed here is one TCR beta chain. This CDR3 spans 15 amino acids. Germline V gives CDR1 SGHRS, CDR2 YFSETQ. The V and J ends lost 0 bases and 3 bases respectively, with 9 bases between them. The data belong to a study of shared clonotypes between healthy human individuals. The data were produced by immunoSEQ multiplex PCR, yet TCRdb's version contains in-frame clones alone and is incomplete. The table records a few million clones, more than 80% of them present only once. It was into CD45RA+ naive and CD45RA-negative memory subsets that the CD4+ cells were split. The clonotype was recovered from a young man in good health. This chain connects TRBV5-1 to TRBJ2-2; D is unclear. Sequences were obtained from naive CD4+ T cells sorted from blood. Subset reported: CD45RA+ positively selected. The CDR3 region is CASSLDGHDTGELFF. In DNA, the CDR3 is TGCGCCAGCAGCTTGGATGGGCACGACACCGGGGAGCTGTTTTTT. Complete variable domain (other parts from reference TRBV5-1 and TRBJ2-2): KAGVTQTPRYLIKTRGQQVTLSCSPISGHRSVSWYQQTPGQGLQFLFEYFSETQRNKGNFPGRFSGRQFSNSRSEMNVSTLELGDSALYLCASSLDGHDTGELFFGEGSRLTVL.